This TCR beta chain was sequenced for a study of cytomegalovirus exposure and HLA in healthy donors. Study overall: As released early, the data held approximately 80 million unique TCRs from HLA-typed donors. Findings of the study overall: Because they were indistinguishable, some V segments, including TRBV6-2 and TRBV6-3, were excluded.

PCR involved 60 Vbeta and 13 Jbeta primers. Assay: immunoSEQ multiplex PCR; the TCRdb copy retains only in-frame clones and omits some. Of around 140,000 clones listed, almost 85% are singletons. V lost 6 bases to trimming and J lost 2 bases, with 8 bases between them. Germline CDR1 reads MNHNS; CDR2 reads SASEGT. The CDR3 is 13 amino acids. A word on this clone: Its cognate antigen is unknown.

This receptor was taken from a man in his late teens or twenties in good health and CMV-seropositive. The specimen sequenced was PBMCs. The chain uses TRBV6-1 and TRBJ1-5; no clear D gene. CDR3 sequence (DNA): TGTGCCAGCAGGGGCGGGGGCAATCAGCCCCAGCATTTT. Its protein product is CASRGGGNQPQHF.